A single sample is the source of the 10 T cell receptor beta chains below, sequenced in a study of identical twins. TCRdb recomputed calls from the 5' RACE reads with MiXCR, one row per CDR3 protein. The table has nearly 900,000 distinct CDR3 sequences, over 9% seen once. This sample also belongs to another study, concerning yellow fever vaccine responses in identical twins.

Material: PBMCs. These receptors came from a woman aged 18-35 years in good health.

This clonotype was recorded only once. V gene TRBV18 combines with J gene TRBJ2-7; no reliable D call. The CDR3 is 12 residues long. V shed 3 bases and J shed 4 bases, with 7 bases lying between them. Per the germline V gene, CDR1 is KGHSH and CDR2 is LQKENI. CDR3 in amino acids: CASSPTEYEQYF. The CDR3 nucleotides read TGTGCCAGCTCACCCACAGAATACGAGCAGTACTTC. Supplemented by reference TRBV18 and TRBJ2-7, the full variable domain reads NAGVMQNPRHLVRRRGQEARLRCSPMKGHSHVYWYRQLPEEGLKFMVYLQKENIIDESGMPKERFSAEFPKEGPSILRIQQVVRGDSAAYFCASSPTEYEQYFGPGTRLTVT.

This clonotype was found a few times. The chain has TRBV5-1 and TRBJ1-4; 12 bases are shared with TRBD1. This CDR3 comprises 16 residues. Trimming cost V 0 bases and J 7 bases; bases outside gene matches: 4. Germline loops: CDR1 SGHRS, CDR2 YFSETQ. The DNA for the CDR3 is TGCGCCAGCAGCTTGGAGGGACAGGGGGCCGGTGAAAAACTGTTTTTT. Translating it yields CASSLEGQGAGEKLFF.

There are a few counts of this clonotype. The CDR3 is CASSHAGQAVYGEQFF. CDR3 in DNA: TGCGCCAGCAGCCACGCCGGCCAGGCCGTTTACGGGGAGCAGTTCTTC. The chain carries TRBV4-1 and TRBJ2-1; no clear D gene. Germline assignment: CDR1 MGHRA and CDR2 YSYEKL. V was cut by 3 bases and J by 10 bases, with 22 bases left in between. The CDR3 runs 16 residues.

This clonotype was seen only a few times. The chain is built from TRBV11-2 and TRBJ2-3, with TRBD2 matching over 10 bases. Germline V gene lookup returns CDR1 SGHAT and CDR2 FQNNGV. There are 14 residues in the CDR3. V was pared by 8 bases and J by 6 bases, with 8 bases of the junction left unmatched. The CDR3 nucleotides read TGTGCCAGCGCCCCTAGCGGGAGTAGGGATACGCAGTATTTT. Its protein is CASAPSGSRDTQYF. The full variable domain, in which reference TRBV11-2 and TRBJ2-3 provide the parts outside the CDR3, is EAGVAQSPRYKIIEKRQSVAFWCNPISGHATLYWYQQILGQGPKLLIQFQNNGVVDDSQLPKDRFSAERLKGVDSTLKIQPAKLEDSAVYLCASAPSGSRDTQYFGPGTRLTVL.

The chain couples TRBV6-1 to TRBJ2-1; 7 positions match TRBD1. This CDR3 comprises 14 residues. Looked up from germline, CDR1 is MNHNS and CDR2 is SASEGT. V lost 5 bases and J lost 6; bases outside the gene matches: 7. The CDR3 sequence: CASSTQGVGNEQFF. The CDR3 nucleotides read TGTGCCAGCAGTACCCAGGGGGTCGGCAATGAGCAGTTCTTC.

The rearrangement uses TRBV6-1 and TRBJ2-7; TRBD2 matches 12 bases. The J segment lost 4 bases and the V segment lost 2 bases, leaving 3 bases of the junction unmatched. From germline, CDR1 is MNHNS and CDR2 SASEGT. This CDR3 has 15 residues. CDR3 nucleotides: TGTGCCAGCAGTGAAAGAACTAGCGGGGGGTACGAGCAGTACGTC. Protein sequence: CASSERTSGGYEQYV.

V usage is TRBV5-1 and J usage is TRBJ1-6; maybe TRBD1 (6 bases). This CDR3 is built from 15 residues. Germline V gene sequence: CDR1 SGHRS, CDR2 YFSETQ. Trimming took off 0 bases at V and 10 bases at J, with 14 bases between the two ends. Here the CDR3 DNA reads TGCGCCAGCAGCTTGGCCGGCAGGGGTAGGTCACCCCTCCACTTT. Translating it yields CASSLAGRGRSPLHF. Full variable domain (missing parts from reference TRBV5-1 and TRBJ1-6): KAGVTQTPRYLIKTRGQQVTLSCSPISGHRSVSWYQQTPGQGLQFLFEYFSETQRNKGNFPGRFSGRQFSNSRSEMNVSTLELGDSALYLCASSLAGRGRSPLHFGNGTRLTVT.

The chain uses TRBV29-1 and TRBJ2-5, with D unresolved. The CDR3 has 13 residues. Per germline, CDR1 SQVTM and CDR2 ANQGSEA. V shed 3 bases and J shed 0 bases, with 8 bases lying between them. The CDR3 region is CSVDLGNQETQYF. DNA for the CDR3: TGCAGCGTTGATTTGGGCAACCAAGAGACCCAGTACTTC.

This chain joins TRBV11-2 and TRBJ2-6; maybe TRBD2 (5 bases). Germline CDR1 is SGHAT and CDR2 is FQNNGV. This CDR3 has 16 amino acids. Trimming stripped 1 base from V and 4 bases from J, with 11 bases between. In DNA, the CDR3 is TGTGCCAGCAGCTTAGGTCTGGGAGCGGGGGCCAACGTCCTGACTTTC. This translates into CASSLGLGAGANVLTF.

This clonotype was detected ten times or more. The chain is built from TRBV6-1 and TRBJ2-5; TRBD2 might be the D (7 bases). Germline V lookup: CDR1 MNHNS, CDR2 SASEGT. The V gene lost 6 bases and the J gene lost 3 bases, with 14 bases spanning the gap. There are 14 residues in the CDR3. The CDR3 loop is CASSPRGREETQYF. For the CDR3, the DNA is TGTGCCAGCAGCCCTAGGGGGAGGGAAGAGACCCAGTACTTC.